The present T cell receptor (beta chain) was sequenced within a study of control samples from healthy donors and cancer patients. Some clones are missing from TCRdb's copy, which holds only in-frame ones; the method was immunoSEQ multiplex PCR. The repertoire has roughly 450,000 clones, 90% of them found once; the top ten carry just under 6.5%. The CDR3 totals 17 residues. Germline loops: CDR1 GTSNPN, CDR2 SVGIG (reference sequence). Trimming stripped 0 bases from V and 5 bases from J, with 23 bases between. The chain recombines TRBV30 with TRBJ2-7, with D maybe TRBD1 (6 bases). The sequenced material came from PBMCs. The origin of this receptor is a man aged 35 to 55 with head and neck cancer. The CDR3 coding sequence is TGTGCCTGGAGTGTAGCCCAAAGGACAGTGGTTCGGAACGAGCAGTACTTC. This gives the protein CAWSVAQRTVVRNEQYF.